The 23 T cell receptor beta chains below come from one sample, sequenced in a study of molecular identifiers for immune sequencing clone quantification. MiXCR, run by TCRdb on the PCR reads, gives a single entry per CDR3 protein. The sample has about 100,000 distinct CDR3 sequences; around a third are singletons. Material for sequencing was naive CD8+ T cells from blood, with Jurkat cell RNA spiked in. The sample's subset: FACS-sorted CD8+CD4-CCR7+CD45RA+ naive T cells. These receptor sequences come from a human donor in good health. Some libraries in this study had Jurkat cell RNA spiked in.

The genes are TRBV28 and TRBJ2-1, with a tentative D call TRBD1 (6 bases). Trimming removed 4 bases from V and 10 bases from J, with 14 bases in between. CDR3 length: 13 amino acids. CDR1 and CDR2 (germline): MDHEN, SYDVKM. The CDR3 DNA reads TGTGCCAGCAGTTCCTACTTCAGGGGCGAGCAGTTCTTC. It yields the protein CASSSYFRGEQFF.

This clonotype was observed at least ten times. Sequence at one end of the junction differs from germline and may be a read error. The chain uses TRBV12-3 or TRBV12-4 and TRBJ2-5; 7 bases fit TRBD1. The length of the CDR3 is 14 residues. The CDR3 reads CASSFEGQVYTQYF. CDR3 coding DNA: TGCGCCAGCAGTTTTGAAGGACAGGTGTACACCCAGTACTTC.

The chain couples TRBV19 to TRBJ1-5; 8 bases are shared with TRBD1. The CDR3 runs 15 residues. Germline V CDR1 and CDR2: LNHDA, SQIVND (reference sequence). V lost 3 bases to trimming and J lost 6 bases; unmatched junction nucleotides: 7. The CDR3 loop is CASSIWQGAGQPQHF. The CDR3 DNA reads as TGTGCCAGTAGTATTTGGCAGGGGGCTGGTCAGCCCCAGCATTTT.

Details on this clonotype: Possible read error: a much larger clone is one base away. This chain connects TRBV11-2 to TRBJ2-4; TRBD2 matches at 9 bases. There are 19 residues in the CDR3. Germline CDR1 SGHAT, CDR2 FQNNGV. CDR3 residues: CASSSLTSGGRLAKNTQYF. The CDR3 nucleotides read TGTGCCAGCAGCTCCCTGACTAGCGGAGGGCGTCTAGCCAAAAACACTCAGTACTTC.

This clonotype was observed many times. The V gene is TRBV4-1, the J gene TRBJ2-3, with D possibly being TRBD2 (7 bases). CDR3 length: 16 amino acids. V lost 4 bases, J lost 6 bases, and 20 bases lay in between. Germline V gene sequence: CDR1 MGHRA, CDR2 YSYEKL. CDR3 sequence: CASSRIPREGGDTQYF. In DNA, the CDR3 is TGCGCCAGCAGCCGCATCCCCAGGGAGGGGGGGGATACGCAGTATTTT.

This clonotype was recorded a few times. Written as DNA, the CDR3 is TGTGCCAGCAGCTTCTTCTGGGAGCAGTTCTTC. Translated: CASSFFWEQFF. V and J are TRBV7-9 and TRBJ2-1; no clear D. This CDR3 has 11 residues. V dropped 3 bases and J dropped 10 bases, with 7 bases sitting between them. Per the germline V gene, CDR1 is SEHNR and CDR2 is FQNEAQ (reference sequence).

This clonotype was detected many times. The CDR3: CASSLSGIAGWNTDTQYF. CDR3 coding DNA: TGTGCCAGCAGTTTAAGTGGGATAGCGGGGTGGAACACAGATACGCAGTATTTT. The chain is built from TRBV28 and TRBJ2-3; TRBD2 matches at 8 bases. The V and J ends lost 2 bases and 2 bases, in that order; junction bases with no gene match: 12. The CDR3 consists of 18 residues. Germline V CDR1 and CDR2: MDHEN, SYDVKM. The variable domain in full, completed from reference TRBV28 and TRBJ2-3, reads DVKVTQSSRYLVKRTGEKVFLECVQDMDHENMFWYRQDPGLGLRLIYFSYDVKMKEKGDIPEGYSVSREKKERFSLILESASTNQTSMYLCASSLSGIAGWNTDTQYFGPGTRLTVL.

The chain is built from TRBV20-1 and TRBJ2-3, with 12 bases fitting TRBD2. The V and J ends lost 2 bases and 3 bases, in that order; junction bases with no gene match: 6. Germline values: CDR1 DFQATT, CDR2 SNEGSKA (reference sequence). The CDR3 loop spans 16 amino acids. CDR3 sequence (DNA): TGCAGTGCTAGAACCAGAACTAGCGGGAGGACAGATACGCAGTATTTT. Its translation is CSARTRTSGRTDTQYF.

The chain combines TRBV6-5 with TRBJ2-3, with D possibly TRBD2 on 5 matching bases. The V end lost 7 bases, the J end lost 0 bases, and 23 bases lay between the germline ends. Germline V gene lookup returns CDR1 MNHEY and CDR2 SVGAGI. The CDR3 consists of 18 residues. The CDR3 region is CASTKRPTGATSTDTQYF. CDR3 nucleotide sequence: TGTGCCAGCACCAAGCGGCCCACGGGCGCCACTAGCACAGATACGCAGTATTTT.

This chain uses TRBV13 with TRBJ2-5; 14 bases are shared with TRBD2. Unmatched junction bases numbered 9, after V lost 5 bases and J lost 4 bases. Germline-derived CDR1 and CDR2 are PRHDT and FYEKMQ (reference sequence). The CDR3 runs 17 residues. The CDR3 spells CASSQGLAGVSGETQYF. In nucleotides, the CDR3 is TGTGCCAGCAGCCAGGGACTAGCGGGAGTGAGCGGAGAGACCCAGTACTTC. Drawing the rest from reference TRBV13 and TRBJ2-5, the complete variable domain is AAGVIQSPRHLIKEKRETATLKCYPIPRHDTVYWYQQGPGQDPQFLISFYEKMQSDKGSIPDRFSAQQFSDYHSELNMSSLELGDSALYFCASSQGLAGVSGETQYFGPGTRLLVL.

CDR3 residues: CASSSRLGFSNQPQHF. The CDR3 nucleotides are TGTGCCAGCAGTTCTCGACTGGGTTTTAGCAATCAGCCCCAGCATTTT. The chain uses TRBV28 and TRBJ1-5; D unclear. Between the trimmed V and J ends, which lost 4 bases and 0 bases, there was a span of 13 bases. The CDR3 is made up of 16 amino acids. CDR1 and CDR2 from the germline V gene are MDHEN and SYDVKM.

V and J are TRBV5-8 and TRBJ2-7, with D unclear. V was pared by 2 bases and J by 6 bases, with 6 bases between. This CDR3 has 11 residues. Germline CDR1 and CDR2: SGHTS and YDEGEE. The CDR3 nucleotides are TGTGCCAGCAGCTTCGTAGTCGAGCAGTACTTC. Translation gives CASSFVVEQYF.

This chain joins TRBV27 and TRBJ1-2; TRBD1 matches 8 bases. The J segment lost 5 bases and the V segment lost 3 bases, leaving 8 bases of the junction unmatched. From germline, CDR1 is MNHEY and CDR2 SMNVEV (reference sequence). The CDR3 runs to 15 residues. DNA of the CDR3: TGTGCCAGCAGTTTTTCTCAGGGGGCGGTATATGGCTACACCTTC. It is translated as CASSFSQGAVYGYTF.

V is TRBV6-2 or TRBV6-3 and J is TRBJ2-3, with TRBD1 matching 10 bases. The CDR3 consists of 14 residues. J lost 3 bases, V lost 7 bases, and 4 bases had no gene match. CDR1 MNHEY and CDR2 SVGEGT come from the germline V gene. In DNA, the CDR3 is TGTGCCAGCACCTCGGGACAGGGGACAGATACGCAGTATTTT. This translates into CASTSGQGTDTQYF.

V is TRBV11-2 and J is TRBJ2-1; 8 bases are a match to TRBD2. The CDR3 is 14 residues long. Germline CDR1 is SGHAT and CDR2 is FQNNGV. After removal of 1 base from V and 9 bases from J, the junction contained 5 bases not matched to a gene. In nucleotides, the CDR3 is TGTGCCAGCAGCTTAGTTGCGGGAGGCAGTGAGCAGTTCTTC. This translates into CASSLVAGGSEQFF.

In regard to this clonotype: A much larger clone lies one base from this, so it may be a read error. CDR3 residues: CASSILAIYGYTF. The DNA for the CDR3 is TGTGCCAGCAGCATCCTAGCTATCTATGGCTACACCTTC. The gene calls are TRBV28 and TRBJ1-2; D remains unclear. CDR3 length: 13 residues. Germline V gene sequence: CDR1 MDHEN, CDR2 SYDVKM. V shed 6 bases and J shed 4 bases, with 12 bases lying between them.

The chain couples TRBV19 to TRBJ2-2; possible D gene TRBD2, 5 bases. The CDR3 is 16 amino acids. The germline gives CDR1 LNHDA, CDR2 SQIVND (reference sequence). The germline V and J ends were trimmed by 1 base and 4 bases, with 13 bases remaining between them. CDR3 region: CASSIGTGILTGELFF. CDR3 DNA sequence: TGTGCCAGTAGTATAGGGACGGGGATCCTCACCGGGGAGCTGTTTTTT.

This chain's CDR3 is CASSIWGEAFF. The CDR3 nucleotides read TGTGCCAGTAGTATTTGGGGGGAAGCTTTCTTT. V and J are TRBV19 and TRBJ1-1, with a possible D match to TRBD1 (5 bases). Germline V gene sequence: CDR1 LNHDA, CDR2 SQIVND (reference sequence). The CDR3 consists of 11 residues. V lost 3 bases to trimming and J lost 8 bases, with 7 bases between them.

The chain combines TRBV27 with TRBJ1-5; D is perhaps TRBD1 (5 bases). The V gene lost 0 bases and the J gene lost 4 bases, with 7 bases spanning the gap. Germline CDR1 MNHEY, CDR2 SMNVEV (reference sequence). CDR3 length equals 14 residues. As DNA, the CDR3 is TGTGCCAGCAGTTTATCGGGGCAGAATCAGCCCCAGCATTTT. Translated: CASSLSGQNQPQHF.

There are a few counts of this clonotype. A read error may be the cause here, since a much bigger clone is one base away. This chain joins TRBV28 and TRBJ1-1, with D perhaps TRBD1 (5 bases). The germline V gene has CDR1 MDHEN and CDR2 SYDVKM. This CDR3 contains 14 residues. CDR3 residues: CASSLHRTNTEAIF. In DNA form, the CDR3 reads TGTGCCAGCAGTCTACACAGGACGAACACTGAAGCTATCTTT.

This clonotype was detected many times. The chain carries TRBV19 and TRBJ2-3, with 13 bases identical to TRBD2. The ends lost 6 bases at V and 3 bases at J; junction bases unmatched: 12. Per the germline V gene, CDR1 is LNHDA and CDR2 is SQIVND (reference sequence). The CDR3 extends over 18 amino acids. Here the CDR3 reads CASSALLAGGPGTDTQYF. CDR3 nucleotide sequence: TGTGCCAGTAGCGCCCTACTAGCGGGAGGGCCTGGGACAGATACGCAGTATTTT.

As regards this clonotype: This may be a read error, as it is one base from a much larger clone. The chain has TRBV27 and TRBJ2-7, with 9 bases matching TRBD1. The CDR3 loop spans 13 amino acids. Germline V gives CDR1 MNHEY, CDR2 SMNVEV (reference sequence). V lost 4 bases to trimming and J lost 3 bases; unmatched junction nucleotides: 1. The CDR3 reads CASSYRGLYEQYF. CDR3 bases: TGTGCCAGCAGTTACAGGGGGCTCTACGAGCAGTACTTC.

This clonotype has only a few counts. The chain uses TRBV5-1 and TRBJ2-7; D not resolved. The CDR3 consists of 13 residues. Trimming took 4 bases from V and 4 from J, leaving 12 bases between them. Looked up from germline, CDR1 is SGHRS and CDR2 is YFSETQ. CDR3 in DNA: TGCGCCAGCAGCCTGGAGCTTAGGTACGAGCAGTACTTC. Protein sequence: CASSLELRYEQYF.